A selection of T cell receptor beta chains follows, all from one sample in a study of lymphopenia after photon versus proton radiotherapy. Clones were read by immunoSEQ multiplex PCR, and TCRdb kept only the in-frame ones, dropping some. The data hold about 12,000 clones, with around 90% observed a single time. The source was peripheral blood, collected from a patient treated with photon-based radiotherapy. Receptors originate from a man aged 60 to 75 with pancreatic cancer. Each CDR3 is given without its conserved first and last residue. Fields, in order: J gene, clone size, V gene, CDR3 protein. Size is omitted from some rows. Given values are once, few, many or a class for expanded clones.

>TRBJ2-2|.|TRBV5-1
ASSLEGITGELF
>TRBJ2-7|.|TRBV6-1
ASTPGQITFYEQY
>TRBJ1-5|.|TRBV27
ASSLNPVNQPQH
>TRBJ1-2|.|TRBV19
ASSMPGTGGDDYGYT
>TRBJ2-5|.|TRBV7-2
ASSLALGLVQETQY
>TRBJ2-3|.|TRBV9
ASSLGDTQY
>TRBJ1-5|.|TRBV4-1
ASSRRDANQPQH
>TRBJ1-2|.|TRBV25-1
ASSEGDRAGGYT
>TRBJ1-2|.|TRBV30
AWAVGYGYT
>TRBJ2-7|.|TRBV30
AWSEGFPGIGSLSYEQY
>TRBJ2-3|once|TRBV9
ASSDRATGTQY
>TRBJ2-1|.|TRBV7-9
ASSIGTVSYNEQF
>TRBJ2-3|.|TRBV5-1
ASRGEGTDTQY
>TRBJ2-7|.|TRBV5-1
ASSLYGVGYEQY
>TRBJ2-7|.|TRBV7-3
ASSSGSEQY
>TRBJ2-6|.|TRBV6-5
ASRTHSGANVLT
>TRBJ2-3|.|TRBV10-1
ASSDGTALTDTQY
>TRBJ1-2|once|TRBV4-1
ASTRLQGWGYGYT
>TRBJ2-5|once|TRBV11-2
ASSLSVGGTSWETQY
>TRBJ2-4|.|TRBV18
ASSPPGTVGNIQY
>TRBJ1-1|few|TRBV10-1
ASSEYRGSNTEAF
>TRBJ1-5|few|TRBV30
AWSQQDNQPQH
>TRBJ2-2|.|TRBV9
ASSQRLEAAGELF
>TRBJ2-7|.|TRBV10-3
AIGDYEQY
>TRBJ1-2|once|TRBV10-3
AISGAQGNGYT
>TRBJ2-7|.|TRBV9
ASSRDRGSYEQY
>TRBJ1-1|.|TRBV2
ASSLYSLPEAF
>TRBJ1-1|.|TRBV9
ASSVMGGAEAF
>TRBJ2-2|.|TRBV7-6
ASSPSWDRGSGELF
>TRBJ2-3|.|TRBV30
AWSVGGATQY
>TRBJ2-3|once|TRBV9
ASSADITDTQY
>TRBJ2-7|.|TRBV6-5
ASTSRDGYEQY
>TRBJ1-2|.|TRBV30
AWSVQGTRGGYGYT
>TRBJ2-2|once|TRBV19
ASSQGGHTGELF
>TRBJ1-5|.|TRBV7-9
ASSSGYRQPQH
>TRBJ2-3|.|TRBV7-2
ASSPFRAGSTDTQY
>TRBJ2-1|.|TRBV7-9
ASSPPSDSYNEQF
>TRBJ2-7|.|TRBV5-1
ASSLGWTGKPYEQY
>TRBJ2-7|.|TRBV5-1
ASSPVRGPLGEQY
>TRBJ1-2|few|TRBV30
AWSVEANYGYT
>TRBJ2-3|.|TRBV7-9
ASSRRGGNADTQY
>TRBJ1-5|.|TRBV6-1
ATQAGQGRHQPQH
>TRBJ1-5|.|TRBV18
ASSPGQGPYQPQH
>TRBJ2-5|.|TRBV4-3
ASSPRGGLEETQY
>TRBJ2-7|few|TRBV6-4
ATIKGETYEQY
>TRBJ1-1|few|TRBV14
ASSQEGTARTEAF
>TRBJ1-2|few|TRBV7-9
ASSSETGGYT
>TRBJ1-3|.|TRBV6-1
ATDRYEEENTIY